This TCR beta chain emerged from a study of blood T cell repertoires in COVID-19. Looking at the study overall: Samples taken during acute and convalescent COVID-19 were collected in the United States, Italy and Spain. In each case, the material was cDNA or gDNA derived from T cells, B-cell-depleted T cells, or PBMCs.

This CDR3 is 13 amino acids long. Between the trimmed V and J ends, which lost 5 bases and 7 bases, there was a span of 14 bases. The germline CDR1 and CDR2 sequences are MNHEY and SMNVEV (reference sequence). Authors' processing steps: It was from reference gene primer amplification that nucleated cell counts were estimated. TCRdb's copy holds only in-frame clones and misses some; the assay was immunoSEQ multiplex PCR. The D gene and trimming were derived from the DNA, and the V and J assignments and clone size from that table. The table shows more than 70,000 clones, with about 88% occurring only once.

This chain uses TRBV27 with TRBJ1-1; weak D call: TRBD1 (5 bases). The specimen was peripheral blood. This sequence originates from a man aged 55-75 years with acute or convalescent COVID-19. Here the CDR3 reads CASSPHLGGEAFF. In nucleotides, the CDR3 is TGTGCCAGCAGTCCGCACTTGGGGGGTGAAGCTTTCTTT.